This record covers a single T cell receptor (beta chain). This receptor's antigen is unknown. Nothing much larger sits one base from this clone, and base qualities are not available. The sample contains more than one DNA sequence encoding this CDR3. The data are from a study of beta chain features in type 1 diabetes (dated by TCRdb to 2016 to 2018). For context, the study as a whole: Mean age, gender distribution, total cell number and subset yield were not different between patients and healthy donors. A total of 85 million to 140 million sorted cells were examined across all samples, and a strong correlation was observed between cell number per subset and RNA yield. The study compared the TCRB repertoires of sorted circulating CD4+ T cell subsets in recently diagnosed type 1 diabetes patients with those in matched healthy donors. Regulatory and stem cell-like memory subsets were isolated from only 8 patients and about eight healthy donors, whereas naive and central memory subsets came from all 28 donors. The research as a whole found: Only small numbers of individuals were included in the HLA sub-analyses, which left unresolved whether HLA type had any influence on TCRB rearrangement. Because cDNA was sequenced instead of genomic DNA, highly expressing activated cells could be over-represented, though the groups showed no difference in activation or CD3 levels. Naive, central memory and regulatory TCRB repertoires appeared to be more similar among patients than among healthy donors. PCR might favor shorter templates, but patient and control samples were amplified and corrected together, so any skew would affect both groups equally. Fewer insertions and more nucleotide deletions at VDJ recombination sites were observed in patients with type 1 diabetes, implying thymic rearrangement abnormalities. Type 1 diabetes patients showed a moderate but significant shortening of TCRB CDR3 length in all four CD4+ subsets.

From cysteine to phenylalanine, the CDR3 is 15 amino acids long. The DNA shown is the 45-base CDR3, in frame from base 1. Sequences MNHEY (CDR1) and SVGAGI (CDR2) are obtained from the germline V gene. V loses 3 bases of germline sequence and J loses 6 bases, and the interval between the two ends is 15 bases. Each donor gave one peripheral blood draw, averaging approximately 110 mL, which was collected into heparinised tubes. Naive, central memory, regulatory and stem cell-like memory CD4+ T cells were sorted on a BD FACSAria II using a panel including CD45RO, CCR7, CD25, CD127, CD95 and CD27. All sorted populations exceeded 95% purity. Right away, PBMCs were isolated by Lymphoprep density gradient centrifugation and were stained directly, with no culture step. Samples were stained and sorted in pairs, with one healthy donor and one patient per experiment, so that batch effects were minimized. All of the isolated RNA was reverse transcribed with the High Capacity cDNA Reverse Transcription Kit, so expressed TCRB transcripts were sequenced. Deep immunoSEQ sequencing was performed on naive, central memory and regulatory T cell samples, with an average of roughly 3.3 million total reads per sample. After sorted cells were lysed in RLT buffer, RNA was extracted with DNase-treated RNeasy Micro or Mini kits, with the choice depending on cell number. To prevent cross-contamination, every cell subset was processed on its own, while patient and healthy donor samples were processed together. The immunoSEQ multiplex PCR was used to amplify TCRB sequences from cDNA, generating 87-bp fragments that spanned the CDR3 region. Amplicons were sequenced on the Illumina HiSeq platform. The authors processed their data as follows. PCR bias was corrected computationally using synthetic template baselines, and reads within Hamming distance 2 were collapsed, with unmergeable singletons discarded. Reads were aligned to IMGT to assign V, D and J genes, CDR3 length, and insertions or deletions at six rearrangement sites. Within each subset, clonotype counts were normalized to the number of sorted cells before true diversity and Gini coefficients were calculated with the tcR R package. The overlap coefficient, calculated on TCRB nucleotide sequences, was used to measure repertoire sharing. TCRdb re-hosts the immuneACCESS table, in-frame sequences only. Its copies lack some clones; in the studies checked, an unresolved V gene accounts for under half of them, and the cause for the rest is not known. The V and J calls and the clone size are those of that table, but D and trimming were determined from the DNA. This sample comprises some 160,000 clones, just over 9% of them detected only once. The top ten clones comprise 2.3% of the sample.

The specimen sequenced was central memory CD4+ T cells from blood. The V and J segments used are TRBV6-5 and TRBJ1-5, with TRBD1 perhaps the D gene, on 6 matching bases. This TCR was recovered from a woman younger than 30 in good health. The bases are TGTGCCAGCAGTTATTCCTACAGGGTAGGTCAGCCCCAGCATTTT. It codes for CASSYSYRVGQPQHF.